This T cell receptor (beta chain) originates from a study of blood T cell repertoires in COVID-19. Whole-study context: Collection of acute and convalescent COVID-19 samples took place in the United States, Italy and Spain.

Assay used: immunoSEQ multiplex PCR; TCRdb lists only in-frame clones, some missing. Of roughly 10,000 clones in the sample, roughly nine tenths are singletons; the top ten hold approximately 5%. V lost 3 bases and J lost 8, with 13 bases in between. Germline lookup yields CDR1 KGHSH and CDR2 LQKENI. The CDR3 consists of 13 residues. Sample: peripheral blood. V and J are TRBV18 and TRBJ1-2; possibly TRBD1 for D (5 bases). This receptor was obtained from a human donor in a cohort sampled during active COVID-19. The CDR3 sequence is CASSPRGKGGYTF. DNA of the CDR3: TGTGCCAGCTCACCGCGGGGGAAAGGAGGCTACACCTTC. Using reference TRBV18 and TRBJ1-2 for the parts outside the CDR3, the full variable domain is NAGVMQNPRHLVRRRGQEARLRCSPMKGHSHVYWYRQLPEEGLKFMVYLQKENIIDESGMPKERFSAEFPKEGPSILRIQQVVRGDSAAYFCASSPRGKGGYTFGSGTRLTVV.